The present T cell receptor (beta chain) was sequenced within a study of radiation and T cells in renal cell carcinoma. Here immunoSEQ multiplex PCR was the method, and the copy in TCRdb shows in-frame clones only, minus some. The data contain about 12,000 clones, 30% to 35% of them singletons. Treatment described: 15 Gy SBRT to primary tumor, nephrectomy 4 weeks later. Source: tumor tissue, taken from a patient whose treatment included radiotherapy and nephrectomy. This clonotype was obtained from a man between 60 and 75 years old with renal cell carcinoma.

The CDR3 is CATRQGGHGYTF. CDR3 in DNA: TGTGCCACCAGACAGGGCGGCCATGGCTACACCTTC. V gene TRBV6-5 combines with J gene TRBJ1-2; 7 positions agree with TRBD1. J lost 6 bases, V lost 10 bases, and 8 bases had no gene match. Germline loops: CDR1 MNHEY, CDR2 SVGAGI. The CDR3 sequence is 12 residues long.